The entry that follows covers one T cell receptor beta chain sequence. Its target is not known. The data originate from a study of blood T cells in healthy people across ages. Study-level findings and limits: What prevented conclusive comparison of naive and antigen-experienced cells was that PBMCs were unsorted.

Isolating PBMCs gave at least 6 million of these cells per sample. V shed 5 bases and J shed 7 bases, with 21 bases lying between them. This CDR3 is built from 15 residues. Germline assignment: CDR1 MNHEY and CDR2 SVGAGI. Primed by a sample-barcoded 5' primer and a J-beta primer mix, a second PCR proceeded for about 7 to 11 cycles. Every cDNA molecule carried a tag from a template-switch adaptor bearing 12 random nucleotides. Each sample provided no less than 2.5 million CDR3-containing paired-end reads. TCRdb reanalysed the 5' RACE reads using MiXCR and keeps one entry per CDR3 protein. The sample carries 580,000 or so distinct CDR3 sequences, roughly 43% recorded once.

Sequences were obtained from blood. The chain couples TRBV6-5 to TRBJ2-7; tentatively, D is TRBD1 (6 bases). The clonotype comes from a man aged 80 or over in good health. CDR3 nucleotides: TGTGCCAGCAGTCTATCCGGGACACAGAGAAATGAGCAGTACTTC. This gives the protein CASSLSGTQRNEQYF.